The 18 T cell receptor beta chains given below trace back to one sample, sequenced in a study of T cells after yellow fever vaccination (dated by TCRdb to about 2019). Library preparation employed 5' RACE. Instrument used: Illumina HiSeq 2500. TCRdb trimmed public reads at Q25 via fastp, called clones via MiXCR and kept in-frame beta chains. CDR3 protein duplicates are merged, each entry listing the most common genes and DNA. This sample comprises 400,000 or so distinct CDR3 sequences, approximately 6% of them detected only once. About 15% of the sample is in the top ten clones. The intended sense of this specimen's treatment or condition label: live attenuated yellow fever vaccine strain. Sequenced here: PBMCs, sampled 5 days after the yellow fever booster vaccination. Every receptor here comes from a man aged 25-40 years who received the YFV17D yellow fever vaccine.

The chain couples TRBV11-2 to TRBJ2-4; either TRBD1 or TRBD2 may fit D (7 bases each). This CDR3 has 19 amino acids. Trimming pared 2 bases from V and 3 bases from J, leaving 23 bases between. Germline V gene lookup returns CDR1 SGHAT and CDR2 FQNNGV. CDR3 sequence: CASSLPPRGATSNKNIQYF. CDR3 nucleotides: TGTGCCAGCAGCTTACCACCCAGGGGGGCGACTAGCAACAAAAACATTCAGTACTTC. Full variable domain (rest looked up from reference TRBV11-2 and TRBJ2-4): EAGVAQSPRYKIIEKRQSVAFWCNPISGHATLYWYQQILGQGPKLLIQFQNNGVVDDSQLPKDRFSAERLKGVDSTLKIQPAKLEDSAVYLCASSLPPRGATSNKNIQYFGAGTRLSVL.

This chain joins TRBV5-4 and TRBJ2-3; TRBD1 agrees at 10 bases. The germline V gene encodes CDR1 SGHNT and CDR2 YYREEE (reference sequence). V shed 4 bases and J 2 bases; nucleotides not matched to a gene: 10. This CDR3 comprises 17 residues. The CDR3 DNA follows: TGTGCCAGCAGCCATTCGTGGGGACAGGGGTACACAGATACGCAGTATTTT. It is translated as CASSHSWGQGYTDTQYF.

In its sample, this clonotype was seen many times. The chain couples TRBV5-1 to TRBJ2-4, with 7 bases identical to TRBD1. With 0 bases clipped from V and 0 bases from J, the junction kept 0 bases outside the gene matches. The CDR3 consists of 15 residues. The germline V gene has CDR1 SGHRS and CDR2 YFSETQ. The CDR3: CASSLGQGAKNIQYF. The CDR3 region has the DNA TGCGCCAGCAGCTTGGGACAGGGAGCCAAAAACATTCAGTACTTC.

This clonotype was counted a few times. The V gene is TRBV5-6, the J gene TRBJ1-5; possibly TRBD1 for D (5 bases). CDR1 and CDR2 from the germline V gene are SGHDT and YYEEEE. This CDR3 is built from 17 residues. Trimming took off 3 bases at V and 6 bases at J, with 22 bases between the two ends. The CDR3 loop reads CASSSNTEGIFGQPQHF. DNA for the CDR3: TGTGCCAGCAGCTCTAACACGGAGGGGATTTTTGGTCAGCCCCAGCATTTT.

The genes are TRBV7-2 and TRBJ2-6; D not resolved. Deletions cut 3 bases from V and 3 bases from J, with 9 bases between. Looked up from germline, CDR1 is SGHTA and CDR2 is FQGNSA. CDR3 length: 15 residues. CDR3 in DNA: TGTGCCAGCAGCTTGTCATGGGATGGGGCCAACGTCCTGACTTTC. This translates into CASSLSWDGANVLTF.

In this sample, this clonotype turned up many times. The J gene is TRBJ2-1, the V gene TRBV2; 10 bases are shared with TRBD2. The length of the CDR3 is 16 residues. V was clipped by 2 bases and J by 7 bases; unmatched bases: 8. CDR1 is SNHLY, CDR2 FYNNEI, per germline. The CDR3 sequence is CASSEHASGSSNEQFF. The DNA of the CDR3 is TGTGCCAGCAGTGAACATGCTAGCGGGAGTTCGAATGAGCAGTTCTTC.

J is TRBJ2-2 and V is TRBV20-1; 7 bases align to TRBD1. Germline V gives CDR1 DFQATT, CDR2 SNEGSKA (reference sequence). The J segment lost 6 bases and the V segment lost 4 bases, leaving 11 bases of the junction unmatched. The CDR3 has 15 residues. CDR3 in amino acids: CSAMSQLTGPGELFF. CDR3 coding DNA: TGCAGTGCTATGAGCCAGCTGACAGGGCCCGGGGAGCTGTTTTTT.

The sample holds a few counts of this clonotype. This chain links TRBV20-1 with TRBJ2-1, with 12 bases identical to TRBD2. V shed 8 bases, J shed 10 bases, and the junction held 6 bases outside the gene matches. CDR3 size: 12 residues. Germline lookup yields CDR1 DFQATT and CDR2 SNEGSKA (reference sequence). CDR3 DNA: TGCAGTCTAGCGGGAGGGCCAGCGGAGCAGTTCTTC. Protein product: CSLAGGPAEQFF.

As to this clonotype: A much larger clone lies one base from this, so it may be a read error. The chain uses TRBV7-6 and TRBJ2-5; 7 bases line up with TRBD1. CDR1 is SGHVS and CDR2 is FNYEAQ in the germline V gene. The CDR3 has 16 amino acids. In DNA, the CDR3 is TGTGCCAGCAGCTTAGGCCAGGGGGTTTTTCAAGAGTCCCAGTACTTC. Translation: CASSLGQGVFQESQYF.

This clonotype came up a few times. V and J are TRBV30 and TRBJ2-7; D perhaps matches TRBD2 (5 bases). CDR1 GTSNPN and CDR2 SVGIG come from the germline V gene (reference sequence). V lost 1 base and J lost 4, with 14 bases in between. The CDR3 has 14 residues. CDR3 residues: CAWSAGSLGYEQYF. DNA for the CDR3: TGTGCCTGGAGTGCGGGATCTTTAGGTTACGAGCAGTACTTC.

In this sample, this clonotype turned up many times. The CDR3 coding sequence is TGTGCCATCAGTAAAGGGATAGACAATGAGCAGTTCTTC. It specifies CAISKGIDNEQFF. V gene TRBV10-3 combines with J gene TRBJ2-1; D unclear. Between the trimmed V and J ends, which lost 5 bases and 5 bases, there was a span of 10 bases. Per germline, CDR1 ENHRY and CDR2 SYGVKD. The CDR3 has 13 amino acids.

The chain combines TRBV28 with TRBJ1-2; D may be TRBD1 (5 bases). The CDR3 is 14 amino acids. Per germline, CDR1 MDHEN and CDR2 SYDVKM. The V end lost 6 bases, the J end lost 8 bases, and 19 bases lay between the germline ends. The CDR3 is CASSRTGTTEGYTF. Here the CDR3 DNA reads TGTGCCAGCAGCAGGACCGGGACCACCGAGGGCTACACCTTC.

The chain has TRBV24-1 and TRBJ2-5; a weak D match, TRBD1 (6 bases). Trimming pared 4 bases from V and 2 bases from J, leaving 19 bases between. This CDR3 region has 17 residues. CDR1 and CDR2 (germline): KGHDR, SFDVKD. The CDR3 spells CATSEPRPGQLQETQYF. Written as DNA, the CDR3 is TGTGCCACCAGTGAGCCGAGACCTGGACAGTTACAAGAGACCCAGTACTTC.

The V and J genes are TRBV5-1 and TRBJ1-2; D is possibly TRBD1 (5 bases). Germline CDR1 reads SGHRS; CDR2 reads YFSETQ. This CDR3 has 14 amino acids. Trimming left V 3 bases short and J 0 bases short, with 9 bases between. CDR3 loop: CASSSQGSNYGYTF. The CDR3, as DNA: TGCGCCAGCAGCTCTCAGGGTTCTAACTATGGCTACACCTTC.

This clonotype has just a few counts. The V and J genes are TRBV7-2 and TRBJ2-5; TRBD1 agrees at 8 bases. V lost 4 bases to trimming and J lost 5 bases; unmatched junction nucleotides: 9. The CDR3 runs 15 residues. Germline V gene lookup returns CDR1 SGHTA and CDR2 FQGNSA. CDR3 nucleotides: TGTGCCAGCAGCTCACAGGGGGGAGTAAGGGAGACCCAGTACTTC. Amino acid sequence: CASSSQGGVRETQYF.

J is TRBJ2-1 and V is TRBV5-1, with TRBD2 matching over 13 bases. This CDR3 comprises 16 residues. Germline CDR1 SGHRS, CDR2 YFSETQ. The trim removed 4 bases at V and 12 bases at J, leaving 13 bases unmatched. CDR3 DNA: TGCGCCAGCAGCCCCGCCGGGACTAGCGGGATGCAAAGGCAGTTCTTC. Its protein product is CASSPAGTSGMQRQFF. Full variable domain (rest looked up from reference TRBV5-1 and TRBJ2-1): KAGVTQTPRYLIKTRGQQVTLSCSPISGHRSVSWYQQTPGQGLQFLFEYFSETQRNKGNFPGRFSGRQFSNSRSEMNVSTLELGDSALYLCASSPAGTSGMQRQFFGPGTRLTVL.

There are many counts of this clonotype. The V call is TRBV5-5, the J call TRBJ1-5; 8 bases align to TRBD1. With V trimmed by 1 base and J by 9 bases, 6 bases remained unmatched. Germline V gives CDR1 SGHKS, CDR2 YYEKEE (reference sequence). This CDR3 spans 14 amino acids. The CDR3 DNA sequence: TGTGCCAGCAGCTTGCTTACAGGGGGGAGGCCCCAGCATTTT. Residues: CASSLLTGGRPQHF.

This clonotype was counted between two and nine times. The chain carries TRBV30 and TRBJ2-3; D gene ambiguous. V gave up 4 bases and J gave up 5 bases, with 19 bases separating them. Looked up from germline, CDR1 is GTSNPN and CDR2 is SVGIG (reference sequence). CDR3 length: 15 amino acids. The CDR3 DNA follows: TGTGCCTGGACCTATGCTTTGAGCCTCGGAGATACGCAGTATTTT. As protein: CAWTYALSLGDTQYF.